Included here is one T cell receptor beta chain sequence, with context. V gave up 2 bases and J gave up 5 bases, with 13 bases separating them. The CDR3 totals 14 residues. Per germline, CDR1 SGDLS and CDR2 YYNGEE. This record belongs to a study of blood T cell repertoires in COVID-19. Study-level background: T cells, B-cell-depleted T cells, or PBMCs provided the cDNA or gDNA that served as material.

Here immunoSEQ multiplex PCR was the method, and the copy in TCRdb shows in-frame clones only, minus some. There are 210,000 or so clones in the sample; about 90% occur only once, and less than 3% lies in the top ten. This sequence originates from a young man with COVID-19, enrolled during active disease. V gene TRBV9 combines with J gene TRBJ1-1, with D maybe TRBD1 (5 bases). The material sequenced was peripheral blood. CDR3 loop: CASSVGVGGTEAFF. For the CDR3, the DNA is TGTGCCAGCAGCGTTGGTGTCGGGGGGACTGAAGCTTTCTTT.